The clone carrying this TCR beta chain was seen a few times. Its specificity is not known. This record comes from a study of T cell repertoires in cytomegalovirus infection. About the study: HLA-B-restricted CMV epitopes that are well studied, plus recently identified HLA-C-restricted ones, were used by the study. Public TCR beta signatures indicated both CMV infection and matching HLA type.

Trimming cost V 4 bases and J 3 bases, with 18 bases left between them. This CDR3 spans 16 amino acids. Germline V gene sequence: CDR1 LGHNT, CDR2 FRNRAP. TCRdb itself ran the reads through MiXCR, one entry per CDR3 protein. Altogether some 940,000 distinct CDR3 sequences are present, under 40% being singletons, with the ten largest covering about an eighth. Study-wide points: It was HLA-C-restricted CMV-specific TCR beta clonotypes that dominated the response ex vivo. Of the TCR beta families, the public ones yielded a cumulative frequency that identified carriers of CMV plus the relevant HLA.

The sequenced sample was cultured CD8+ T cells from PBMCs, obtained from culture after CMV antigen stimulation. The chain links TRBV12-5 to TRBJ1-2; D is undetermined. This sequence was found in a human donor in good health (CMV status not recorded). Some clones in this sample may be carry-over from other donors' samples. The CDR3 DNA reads TGTGCTAGTGGTTCACGAGGCATATTTAATGACTATGGCTACACCTTC. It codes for CASGSRGIFNDYGYTF.